This passage covers 13 T cell receptor beta chains from one sample sequenced in a study of blood T cell repertoires in COVID-19. This table comes from immunoSEQ multiplex PCR, and its TCRdb copy is limited to in-frame clones, with some not included. Among about 97,000 clones listed, about 72% were seen once. Source material: peripheral blood. These receptor sequences come from a man in his 60s with active or convalescent COVID-19.

The chain recombines TRBV5-1 with TRBJ2-3; no firm D call. Trimming stripped 5 bases from V and 3 bases from J, with 19 bases between. The CDR3 is 16 amino acids. The germline V gene has CDR1 SGHRS and CDR2 YFSETQ. CDR3 nucleotide sequence: TGCGCCAGCAGTTACGATCTCGTGTCAGCGACAGATACGCAGTATTTT. This translates into CASSYDLVSATDTQYF.

V and J are TRBV12-3 or TRBV12-4 and TRBJ1-1; D is unclear. The CDR3 loop spans 12 amino acids. V was cut by 8 bases and J by 8 bases, with 15 bases left in between. This CDR3 reads CASAVRNNEAFF. The CDR3 DNA sequence: TGTGCCAGCGCAGTCAGGAATAACGAAGCTTTCTTT.

The chain recombines TRBV6-5 with TRBJ2-2; 9 bases line up with TRBD1. Trimming took 5 bases from V and 5 from J; bases not matched to a gene: 3. CDR3 length: 14 residues. Germline CDR1 MNHEY, CDR2 SVGAGI. CDR3 loop: CASSMTGGTGELFF. The CDR3 DNA reads as TGTGCCAGCAGTATGACAGGGGGAACCGGGGAGCTGTTTTTT.

This chain joins TRBV18 and TRBJ2-3; 8 nucleotides align to TRBD2. The CDR3 has 15 residues. Trimming at V came to 3 bases and at J to 6 bases, leaving 8 bases not matched to a gene. From germline, CDR1 is KGHSH and CDR2 LQKENI. CDR3 sequence reads: CASSPRRGAEDTQYF. CDR3 DNA sequence: TGTGCCAGCTCACCTCGGCGGGGGGCAGAGGATACGCAGTATTTT.

V is TRBV5-6 and J is TRBJ2-5, with D perhaps TRBD1 (6 bases). The CDR3 is 13 residues long. Germline-derived CDR1 and CDR2 are SGHDT and YYEEEE. The V end lost 0 bases, the J end lost 8 bases, and 11 bases lay between the germline ends. The CDR3 sequence is CASSLAGERTQYF. As DNA, the CDR3 is TGTGCCAGCAGCTTGGCAGGGGAGAGAACCCAGTACTTC.

The rearrangement uses TRBV10-3 and TRBJ1-2, with 11 bases lining up with TRBD1. The germline gives CDR1 ENHRY, CDR2 SYGVKD. This CDR3 has 15 residues. J was trimmed by 3 bases and V by 2 bases; bases with no gene match: 2. The CDR3 protein is CAISEGTGGYYGYTF. The CDR3, as DNA: TGTGCCATCAGTGAGGGGACAGGGGGATACTATGGCTACACCTTC.

This chain links TRBV9 with TRBJ1-1, with TRBD1 identical over 8 bases. V was pared by 3 bases and J by 3 bases, with 7 bases of the junction left unmatched. Germline V gene lookup returns CDR1 SGDLS and CDR2 YYNGEE. The CDR3 has 15 amino acids. The CDR3: CASSGTGSRDTEAFF. Written as DNA, the CDR3 is TGTGCCAGCAGCGGGACAGGGTCTAGGGACACTGAAGCTTTCTTT.

The CDR3 region is CASSPADRVGNTIYF. CDR3 bases: TGTGCCAGCTCACCAGCCGACAGGGTCGGAAACACCATATATTTT. The chain is built from TRBV18 and TRBJ1-3; 7 bases are a match to TRBD1. CDR1 is KGHSH and CDR2 is LQKENI in the germline V gene. The CDR3 has 15 residues. Trimming cost V 2 bases and J 4 bases; bases outside gene matches: 5.

The V gene is TRBV19, the J gene TRBJ2-4; possible D gene TRBD2, 6 bases. The CDR3 covers 20 residues. CDR1 is LNHDA, CDR2 SQIVND, per germline (reference sequence). The ends were cut back, 1 base at V and 0 bases at J, with 22 bases in the middle. The CDR3 DNA reads TGTGCCAGTAGTATAGTATTGGCGGGACCCAACACCTTAGCCAAAAACATTCAGTACTTC. Translation gives CASSIVLAGPNTLAKNIQYF. The entire variable domain, with the rest obtained from reference TRBV19 and TRBJ2-4, is as follows: DGGITQSPKYLFRKEGQNVTLSCEQNLNHDAMYWYRQDPGQGLRLIYYSQIVNDFQKGDIAEGYSVSREKKESFPLTVTSAQKNPTAFYLCASSIVLAGPNTLAKNIQYFGAGTRLSVL.

The chain couples TRBV24-1 to TRBJ2-5, with TRBD2 identical over 10 bases. The CDR3 covers 17 residues. With V trimmed by 3 bases and J by 3 bases, 9 bases remained unmatched. Germline V gene sequence: CDR1 KGHDR, CDR2 SFDVKD. For the CDR3, the DNA is TGTGCCACCAGTGATGCCTTCACTAGCGGGAAAAAAGAGACCCAGTACTTC. The encoded protein is CATSDAFTSGKKETQYF.

This clone has more than one count but fewer than ten. The rearrangement links TRBV18 to TRBJ1-1, with D tentatively TRBD1 (6 bases). Trimming removed 6 bases from V and 1 base from J, with 15 bases in between. The CDR3 runs to 15 residues. Germline V CDR1 and CDR2: KGHSH, LQKENI. CDR3 sequence reads: CASSDRTVRNTEAFF. The CDR3 DNA reads TGTGCCAGCTCGGATCGGACAGTCAGGAACACTGAAGCTTTCTTT.

The chain employs TRBV7-2 and TRBJ2-3; 11 positions match TRBD2. The CDR3 totals 16 residues. Looked up from germline, CDR1 is SGHTA and CDR2 is FQGNSA. Trimming cost V 5 bases and J 1 base; bases outside gene matches: 5. The CDR3 nucleotides are TGTGCCAGCAGCCTCCGGACTAGCGGGCGCACAGATACGCAGTATTTT. The encoded protein is CASSLRTSGRTDTQYF.

The V and J genes are TRBV15 and TRBJ2-1; 11 bases map to TRBD2. V lost 5 bases and J lost 5; bases outside the gene matches: 5. The germline CDR1 and CDR2 sequences are LNHNV and YYDKDF (reference sequence). CDR3 length: 15 residues. This chain's CDR3 is CATSLGLAEDNEQFF. The CDR3 region has the DNA TGTGCCACCAGCTTGGGACTAGCGGAAGACAATGAGCAGTTCTTC.